Sequencing of this T cell receptor (beta chain) was carried out in a study of blood T cell repertoires in COVID-19. Study details: The samples span acute and convalescent COVID-19 from the United States, Italy and Spain. From T cells, B-cell-depleted T cells, or PBMCs came the material, which was cDNA or gDNA.

Germline V CDR1 and CDR2: KGHDR, SFDVKD. The CDR3 has 12 residues. Trimming left V 9 bases short and J 1 base short, with 6 bases between. This clone has a handful of counts. Authors' methods: Nucleated cell number was recorded as an estimate derived from reference gene primer amplification. TCRdb keeps only in-frame clones here, not all; method: immunoSEQ multiplex PCR. The V and J calls and clone size are taken from that table; D and trimming were inferred from the DNA. In the table there are 50,000 or so clones, 80% to 85% of which are singletons. The chain uses TRBV24-1 and TRBJ1-5; D perhaps matches TRBD1 (5 bases). Sequencing used peripheral blood. This TCR was sampled from a man between 70 and 80 years old with acute or convalescent COVID-19. CDR3 sequence reads: CATQGSNQPQHF. The CDR3 coding sequence is TGTGCCACCCAGGGAAGCAATCAGCCCCAGCATTTT.